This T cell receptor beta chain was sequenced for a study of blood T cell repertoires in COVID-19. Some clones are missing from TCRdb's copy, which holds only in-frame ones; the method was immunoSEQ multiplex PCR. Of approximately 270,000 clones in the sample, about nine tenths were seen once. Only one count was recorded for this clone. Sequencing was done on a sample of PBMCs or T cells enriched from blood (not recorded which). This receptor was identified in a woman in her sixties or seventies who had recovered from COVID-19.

For the CDR3, the DNA is TGTGCCAGCAGCTTAGGAATCACTAGCGGATACACAGATACGCAGTATTTT. Translated, it gives CASSLGITSGYTDTQYF. The genes are TRBV11-3 and TRBJ2-3; 8 positions agree with TRBD2. The V and J ends lost 1 base and 2 bases, in that order; junction bases with no gene match: 8. The length of the CDR3 is 17 residues. Germline CDR1 reads SGHNT; CDR2 reads YENEEA.